One TCR beta chain is described in this entry. This clonotype was observed a handful of times. Its cognate antigen has yet to be identified. Since the CDR3 does not end with the conserved phenylalanine or tryptophan, this likely comes from a read error. This sample is drawn from a study of blood T cells in healthy people across ages (dated by TCRdb to 2015 to 2017). Study-level background: In model experiments, template switching captured about one uniquely barcoded TCR beta cDNA molecule for every two T cells. The donors were divided into four age groups: young (average around 16 years), middle-aged (around 37), aged (approximately 62) and long-lived (about 84). Two additional independent replicas of 1 million unique cDNA reads from the same blood draw were analyzed for two donors (one aged 18 to 30 and one aged 80 or older). Using deep sequencing normalized with unique cDNA molecular identifiers, the study measured how TCR beta repertoire diversity changes with age. To avoid experimental bias, donors of different ages were randomly spread across the sequencing lanes.

The donors were some 36 Caucasian individuals from Russia, aged roughly 6 to 95 years, who were systemically healthy. Each donor gave approximately 9.3 milliliters of peripheral blood, collected into EDTA-treated Vacutainer tubes. Ficoll-Paque density-gradient centrifugation was used to isolate PBMCs, with at least 7 million obtained per sample. Trizol reagent was used to extract total RNA from the PBMCs, yielding at least 6 micrograms per sample. Naive CD45RAhigh/CD27high T cell percentages were measured by flow cytometry on a PBMC aliquot from every donor. Here is what the overall study found, with its caveats: Compared with the aged group, the long-lived group had more naive CD4+ T cells, fewer expanded clones and increased TCR diversity, a pattern suggesting age selection. A strong correlation was found between observed TCR beta diversity and the percentage of naive T cells measured by flow cytometry. Donor CMV infection status was unknown, potentially confounding age-related changes in expanded clonotypes. Observed TCR beta diversity per million T cells fell roughly linearly with age, and a significant reduction was already apparent by age about 38. Bulk unsorted PBMC profiling prevented conclusive comparison of naive and antigen-experienced compartments. Estimates of total diversity based on one million sequenced T cells were considered lower bounds and underestimates.

Library generation was performed with 5' RACE. Sequenced on an Illumina HiSeq 2500. A second 7 to 11 cycle PCR used a sample-barcoded 5' primer and a J-beta primer mix. A unique molecular identifier was introduced onto each TCR beta cDNA molecule by a template-switch 5' adaptor carrying 12 random nucleotides. Each sample yielded at least 2.5 million CDR3-containing paired-end reads. First-strand cDNA was synthesized from all RNA with the Mint cDNA synthesis kit, primed by a TRBC-specific oligonucleotide. After uracil-DNA glycosylase treatment, a first 18-cycle PCR used universal primers M1SS and BC2_uni_R on all cDNA. In the source study's methods: Normalization of each sample was performed by random selection of 1 million high-quality reads, each carrying a distinct molecular identifier. Reads sharing molecular identifiers were discarded rather than binned into consensus sequences. CDR3 identification, clonotype clustering and error correction used MiTCR with a Q25 quality threshold and the strictest error-elimination algorithm. A nonparametric unseen species model using Euler transformation provided a lower-bound estimate of total TCR beta diversity. TCRdb reprocessed the public reads (quality trimming at Q25 with fastp, clone calling with MiXCR) and kept in-frame beta chains. Duplicate CDR3 protein sequences are folded into a single record with the most common DNA and genes. The V and J calls were not made by the authors but by TCRdb's processing. This sample is represented by hundreds of thousands of distinct CDR3 sequences; roughly 21% of them were singletons. The top ten clones comprise roughly 3.6% of the sample.

The origin of this receptor is a man aged 70 or older in good health. The specimen was blood.

The bases read TGTGCCAGCAGCCGTACAGGGGGTAACACCGGGGAGCTGTTTATT. It translates to CASSRTGGNTGELFI. The chain is made from TRBV12-3 or TRBV12-4 and TRBJ2-2; a stretch of 8 junction bases matches TRBD1. The CDR3 is made up of 15 amino acids, end residues included. The CDR3 DNA has 45 bases and is translated from base 1. Trimming takes 6 bases off V and 2 bases off J; junction bases not matched to a gene: 5.